Presented here are 11 T cell receptor beta chains from one specimen sequenced in a study of T-cell reconstitution after alpha-beta-depleted transplantation in children. The TCRbeta library incorporated unique molecular identifiers. TCRdb analysed the PCR reads with MiXCR anew, one entry per CDR3 protein. The table has fewer than 1 million distinct CDR3 sequences, roughly 15% seen once. Sequencing used PBMCs, mostly from graft donor cells, obtained 360 days after TCRalphabeta/CD19-depleted stem cell transplant. These receptors came from a male patient between 10 and 17 years old who had a stem cell transplant for acute lymphoblastic leukemia, so the T cells may come from the graft donor.

The J gene is TRBJ2-1, the V gene TRBV18; TRBD1 might be the D (5 bases). The CDR3 is 17 amino acids. Trimming took 5 bases from V and 4 from J, leaving 21 bases between them. Germline CDR1 is KGHSH and CDR2 is LQKENI. CDR3 sequence (DNA): TGTGCCAGCTCATGGGGCGGTCTACAGGATTATTACAATGAGCAGTTCTTC. Its translation is CASSWGGLQDYYNEQFF.

This clonotype was picked up many times. This chain joins TRBV25-1 and TRBJ1-1; 7 nucleotides align to TRBD1. In germline, CDR1 is MGHDK, CDR2 SYGVNS. Trimming cost V 6 bases and J 5 bases; bases outside gene matches: 9. This CDR3 is 14 amino acids long. The CDR3 loop reads CASSLTGRGTEAFF. The CDR3 nucleotides read TGTGCCAGCAGCCTGACAGGGCGAGGAACTGAAGCTTTCTTT.

J is TRBJ2-1 and V is TRBV11-3; the match to TRBD1 covers 7 bases. The CDR3 has 15 amino acids. V shed 5 bases and J 5 bases; nucleotides not matched to a gene: 9. The germline V gene has CDR1 SGHNT and CDR2 YENEEA. CDR3 loop: CASSITGTANNEQFF. CDR3 nucleotide sequence: TGTGCCAGCAGCATTACCGGGACAGCTAACAATGAGCAGTTCTTC.

This clonotype was seen ten or more times. V gene TRBV7-3 combines with J gene TRBJ2-1; the D is unclear. V was shortened by 4 bases and J by 0 bases, with 10 bases between the two germline ends. This CDR3 comprises 15 residues. Germline CDR1 SGHTA, CDR2 FQGTGA. Written as DNA, the CDR3 is TGTGCCAGCAGCTCGAGACCCAACTCCTACAATGAGCAGTTCTTC. This sequence encodes CASSSRPNSYNEQFF.

The sample holds a few counts of this clonotype. The J gene is TRBJ2-1, the V gene TRBV19; D may be TRBD2 (6 bases). Trimming took 7 bases from V and 7 from J, leaving 14 bases between them. The CDR3 sequence is 13 residues long. Germline V gene data show CDR1 as LNHDA and CDR2 as SQIVND (reference sequence). The CDR3 is CASTTGLQNEQFF. DNA for the CDR3: TGTGCCAGTACTACGGGACTTCAGAATGAGCAGTTCTTC.

The rearrangement uses TRBV2 and TRBJ2-1, with 11 bases aligning to TRBD2. Trimming cost V 6 bases and J 12 bases; bases outside gene matches: 10. CDR1 and CDR2 (germline): SNHLY, FYNNEI. The length of the CDR3 is 14 residues. CDR3 DNA: TGTGCCAGCAGGAGGGGACTAGCGGATGGGGGGCAGTTCTTC. This gives the protein CASRRGLADGGQFF.

V gene TRBV24-1 combines with J gene TRBJ2-1, with D perhaps TRBD1 (6 bases). This CDR3 comprises 15 residues. The ends were cut back, 0 bases at V and 7 bases at J, with 12 bases in the middle. Germline assignment: CDR1 KGHDR and CDR2 SFDVKD. The CDR3 region has the DNA TGTGCCACCAGTGATTTGCGTCTGGGGACAAATGAGCAGTTCTTC. The encoded protein is CATSDLRLGTNEQFF.

This clonotype was picked up many times. The gene calls are TRBV5-1 and TRBJ2-7; no firm D call. The CDR3 totals 10 residues. Germline CDR1 SGHRS, CDR2 YFSETQ. V lost 10 bases, J lost 2 bases, and 7 bases lay in between. The CDR3 region has the DNA TGCGCCGACACTACCTACGAGCAGTACTTC. Its translation: CADTTYEQYF.

J is TRBJ1-2 and V is TRBV27; D gene unclear. This CDR3 has 13 amino acids. Trimming left V 4 bases short and J 8 bases short, with 14 bases between. Looked up from germline, CDR1 is MNHEY and CDR2 is SMNVEV (reference sequence). The CDR3 loop is CASSSSSLGGYTF. The CDR3, as DNA: TGTGCCAGCAGTTCTTCCTCCCTTGGGGGCTACACCTTC.

This clonotype was detected only a few times. The V and J genes are TRBV4-1 and TRBJ2-2; 8 bases line up with TRBD2. The CDR3 has 17 amino acids. CDR1 and CDR2 (germline): MGHRA, YSYEKL. V trimming: 0 bases; J trimming: 6 bases; junction bases outside the gene matches: 9. The CDR3 sequence is CASSQDGLAGFAGELFF. The CDR3 DNA reads TGCGCCAGCAGCCAAGACGGACTAGCCGGTTTCGCCGGGGAGCTGTTTTTT.

This clonotype has at least ten counts. The rearrangement links TRBV29-1 to TRBJ2-4, with D unclear. In germline, CDR1 is SQVTM, CDR2 ANQGSEA. V lost 7 bases to trimming and J lost 0 bases, with 7 bases between them. The CDR3 contains 12 residues. The CDR3 protein is CSARLAKNIQYF. Here the CDR3 DNA reads TGCAGCGCGAGACTAGCCAAAAACATTCAGTACTTC.